These 29 T cell receptor beta chains came from one sample sequenced in a study of cytomegalovirus exposure and HLA in healthy donors. Vbeta (60) and Jbeta (13) primers were used in the PCR. The table came from immunoSEQ multiplex PCR; TCRdb's copy has only in-frame clones and leaves some out. The sample carries approximately 210,000 clones, 65% to 85% recorded once. Sample: PBMCs. Every receptor here comes from a man aged 18-30 years in good health and CMV-seronegative.

CDR3 sequence reads: CASTPSGRAVNEQFF. As DNA, the CDR3 is TGTGCCAGTACCCCTAGCGGGAGGGCAGTCAATGAGCAGTTCTTC. V is TRBV19 and J is TRBJ2-1; 12 bases line up with TRBD2. This CDR3 contains 15 residues. The junction had 7 bases not matched to a gene; V was cut back by 7 bases and J by 6 bases. Germline lookup yields CDR1 LNHDA and CDR2 SQIVND (reference sequence).

The rearrangement joins TRBV7-9 to TRBJ2-3, with TRBD1 matching over 10 bases. This CDR3 contains 17 residues. CDR1 is SEHNR and CDR2 is FQNEAQ in the germline V gene (reference sequence). The V and J ends lost 1 base and 1 base, in that order; junction bases with no gene match: 5. CDR3 sequence: CASSLGAGTGGTDTQYF. CDR3 coding DNA: TGTGCCAGCAGCTTAGGGGCCGGGACAGGGGGCACAGATACGCAGTATTTT.

The chain couples TRBV27 to TRBJ1-2; a possible D gene is TRBD1 (6 bases). Germline assignment: CDR1 MNHEY and CDR2 SMNVEV (reference sequence). Trimming stripped 4 bases from V and 4 bases from J, with 10 bases between. The CDR3 runs 13 residues. The CDR3 DNA reads TGTGCCAGCAGTTATGCACAGGGCTATGGCTACACCTTC. The encoded protein is CASSYAQGYGYTF.

CDR3 DNA sequence: TGTGCCAGCAGCTTAGGCATTACGGGAACAACTAATGAAAAACTGTTTTTT. Protein sequence: CASSLGITGTTNEKLFF. The chain couples TRBV7-2 to TRBJ1-4; D gene unclear. The ends were cut back, 1 base at V and 0 bases at J, with 12 bases in the middle. Germline V gene lookup returns CDR1 SGHTA and CDR2 FQGNSA. CDR3 length: 17 residues. Variable domain in full (rest from reference TRBV7-2 and TRBJ1-4): GAGVSQSPSNKVTEKGKDVELRCDPISGHTALYWYRQSLGQGLEFLIYFQGNSAPDKSGLPSDRFSAERTGGSVSTLTIQRTQQEDSAVYLCASSLGITGTTNEKLFFGSGTQLSVL.

This clone has just one count. The chain recombines TRBV11-2 with TRBJ2-7, with 7 bases matching TRBD1. V lost 4 bases to trimming and J lost 6 bases; unmatched junction nucleotides: 9. The CDR3 totals 14 residues. In germline, CDR1 is SGHAT, CDR2 FQNNGV. CDR3 residues: CASSSAPDRVEQYF. CDR3 coding DNA: TGTGCCAGCAGCTCCGCCCCCGACAGGGTCGAGCAGTACTTC.

The sample holds a few counts of this clone. V gene TRBV19 combines with J gene TRBJ1-1; maybe TRBD1 (6 bases). This CDR3 comprises 16 residues. Germline V gene sequence: CDR1 LNHDA, CDR2 SQIVND (reference sequence). V lost 4 bases and J lost 0, with 15 bases in between. DNA for the CDR3: TGTGCCAGTAGTAGATCGACAGGAAGGGTGAACACTGAAGCTTTCTTT. Protein: CASSRSTGRVNTEAFF.

The genes are TRBV19 and TRBJ2-7; the match to TRBD2 covers 9 bases. CDR3 length: 15 amino acids. Germline values: CDR1 LNHDA, CDR2 SQIVND (reference sequence). J lost 3 bases, V lost 3 bases, and 6 bases had no gene match. This CDR3 is CASSIRAGGYYEQYF. The DNA of the CDR3 is TGTGCCAGTAGTATCAGGGCGGGGGGGTACTACGAGCAGTACTTC.

CDR3 bases: TGTGCCAGCAGCTTAGTCAGGGTGGCCTATGGCTACACCTTC. It specifies CASSLVRVAYGYTF. The chain is built from TRBV7-9 and TRBJ1-2; possibly TRBD1 for D (5 bases). This CDR3 spans 14 amino acids. Germline CDR1 SEHNR, CDR2 FQNEAQ (reference sequence). Trimming pared 1 base from V and 4 bases from J, leaving 10 bases between.

This clone is a singleton in its sample. The chain is built from TRBV5-5 and TRBJ2-7; 7 bases line up with TRBD1. Trimming cost V 4 bases and J 5 bases; bases outside gene matches: 9. Germline CDR1 reads SGHKS; CDR2 reads YYEKEE (reference sequence). The CDR3 contains 14 residues. The CDR3 coding sequence is TGTGCCAGCAGCATCTGGACAGGATTAGACGAGCAGTACTTC. It codes for CASSIWTGLDEQYF.

This chain connects TRBV11-3 to TRBJ2-1, with D hard to call. The CDR3 is 14 residues long. From germline, CDR1 is SGHNT and CDR2 YENEEA. Trimming removed 1 base at V and 4 bases at J, with 8 bases between. The CDR3 nucleotides read TGTGCCAGCAGCTTAGGCGGCCGATACAATGAGCAGTTCTTC. Translation gives CASSLGGRYNEQFF.

This clone was seen a few times. This chain uses TRBV19 with TRBJ1-2; TRBD1 matches at 8 bases. The CDR3 length is 15 residues. Germline CDR1 LNHDA, CDR2 SQIVND (reference sequence). J was trimmed by 4 bases and V by 6 bases; bases with no gene match: 10. The CDR3 DNA sequence: TGTGCCAGTAGCTCAGAGACCGGGACAGGCTATGGCTACACCTTC. Amino acid sequence: CASSSETGTGYGYTF.

This clone was found a few times. This sequence joins TRBV7-9 and TRBJ1-2; a possible D gene is TRBD1 (6 bases). The CDR3 has 13 amino acids. Germline assignment: CDR1 SEHNR and CDR2 FQNEAQ (reference sequence). The germline V and J ends were trimmed by 3 bases and 1 base, with 6 bases remaining between them. The DNA for the CDR3 is TGTGCCAGCAGCTTGGACAGTAACTATGGCTACACCTTC. Translated: CASSLDSNYGYTF.

A few counts support this clone. V is TRBV6-5 and J is TRBJ1-2; 8 nucleotides align to TRBD1. The trim removed 5 bases at V and 3 bases at J, leaving 8 bases unmatched. This CDR3 contains 15 residues. Germline V gene sequence: CDR1 MNHEY, CDR2 SVGAGI. The CDR3, as DNA: TGTGCCAGCAGTAGACAGGGGCCCCAAGACTATGGCTACACCTTC. Protein product: CASSRQGPQDYGYTF.

The gene calls are TRBV2 and TRBJ1-1, with D maybe TRBD1 (5 bases). Germline CDR1 reads SNHLY; CDR2 reads FYNNEI. V was cut by 6 bases and J by 3 bases, with 14 bases left in between. The CDR3 covers 14 residues. CDR3 amino acids: CASRITDSYTEAFF. CDR3 in DNA: TGTGCCAGCAGGATTACTGACAGCTACACTGAAGCTTTCTTT.

This clone is a singleton in its sample. The chain couples TRBV9 to TRBJ2-1; a weak D match, TRBD1 (6 bases). Trimming took off 3 bases at V and 4 bases at J, with 8 bases between the two ends. The CDR3 consists of 13 residues. Germline loops: CDR1 SGDLS, CDR2 YYNGEE. CDR3 coding DNA: TGTGCCAGCAGCGCAAGGGGGTACAATGAGCAGTTCTTC. It translates to CASSARGYNEQFF.

This chain uses TRBV10-3 with TRBJ1-2, with D tentatively TRBD1 (6 bases). The CDR3 spans 14 residues. V was cut by 0 bases and J by 3 bases, with 8 bases left in between. Per the germline V gene, CDR1 is ENHRY and CDR2 is SYGVKD. The CDR3 bases are TGTGCCATCAGTGAGTCGGGGGGGCACTATGGCTACACCTTC. Translating it yields CAISESGGHYGYTF.

This clone appeared a few times. V usage is TRBV4-2 and J usage is TRBJ2-1; TRBD1 aligns across 10 bases. The CDR3 has 16 amino acids. Trimming took 4 bases from V and 3 from J; bases not matched to a gene: 6. The germline gives CDR1 LGHNA, CDR2 YNFKEQ. The CDR3 reads CASSLAGTGVYNEQFF. The CDR3 bases are TGTGCCAGCAGCCTGGCCGGGACAGGGGTCTACAATGAGCAGTTCTTC.

The J gene is TRBJ2-5, the V gene TRBV7-2; TRBD1 might be the D (7 bases). V was trimmed by 5 bases and J by 2 bases, leaving 15 bases between them. CDR1 and CDR2 from the germline V gene are SGHTA and FQGNSA. The CDR3 totals 15 residues. CDR3 coding DNA: TGTGCCAGCAGCCGTAGGACAGGAGGGCAAGAGACCCAGTACTTC. Its protein product is CASSRRTGGQETQYF.

A note on this clone: Germline and junction disagree at one end, which may indicate a read error. The rearrangement uses TRBV7-8 and TRBJ2-7; 10 bases map to TRBD2. Germline V gene sequence: CDR1 SGHVS, CDR2 FQNEAQ. This CDR3 has 16 amino acids. In DNA form, the CDR3 reads TGTGCCAGCAGCTTAGTAGCCCCTCGCCCTTCTAGCGGGAGCGAGTTC. It encodes CASSLVAPRPSSGSEF.

Only one count was recorded for this clone. CDR3 protein: CASSVARADTQYF. In DNA form, the CDR3 reads TGTGCCAGCAGCGTAGCCAGGGCAGATACGCAGTATTTT. This chain joins TRBV9 and TRBJ2-3, with D tentatively TRBD1 (5 bases). Germline CDR1 reads SGDLS; CDR2 reads YYNGEE. The CDR3 has 13 residues. Trimming shortened V by 0 bases and J by 4 bases, and 6 bases separated the two germline ends.

This rearrangement joins TRBV28 to TRBJ1-5; tentative D call: TRBD1 (6 bases). In germline, CDR1 is MDHEN, CDR2 SYDVKM. Trimming left V 9 bases short and J 4 bases short, with 16 bases between. This CDR3 comprises 14 residues. This chain's CDR3 is CASTTGFLNQPQHF. In DNA form, the CDR3 reads TGTGCCAGTACTACAGGGTTTCTTAATCAGCCCCAGCATTTT.

This clone was counted between two and nine times. The rearrangement uses TRBV4-3 and TRBJ1-1, with 9 bases lining up with TRBD1. The CDR3 loop spans 17 amino acids. Germline V gives CDR1 LGHNA, CDR2 YSLEER. V lost 0 bases and J lost 1; bases outside the gene matches: 6. The CDR3 is CASSQDLGTGQNTEAFF. The DNA for the CDR3 is TGCGCCAGCAGCCAAGATTTGGGGACAGGGCAGAACACTGAAGCTTTCTTT.

V usage is TRBV4-1 and J usage is TRBJ2-1; 12 bases map to TRBD2. The CDR3 spans 17 residues. CDR1 and CDR2 from the germline V gene are MGHRA and YSYEKL. V shed 5 bases and J 4 bases; nucleotides not matched to a gene: 9. This CDR3 is CASSGLAGGSLYNEQFF. The DNA of the CDR3 is TGCGCCAGCAGCGGTCTAGCGGGAGGGTCCTTATACAATGAGCAGTTCTTC.

The V and J genes are TRBV9 and TRBJ1-1, with D possibly being TRBD1 (5 bases). The CDR3 has 13 amino acids. Germline-derived CDR1 and CDR2 are SGDLS and YYNGEE. V was clipped by 7 bases and J by 1 base, with 11 bases between them. The CDR3 DNA reads as TGTGCCAGCTCGGACACTCCGAACACTGAAGCTTTCTTT. This translates into CASSDTPNTEAFF.

There are a few counts of this clone. This rearrangement joins TRBV4-3 to TRBJ2-1, with TRBD1 identical over 8 bases. Germline assignment: CDR1 LGHNA and CDR2 YSLEER. CDR3 size: 15 residues. The V and J ends lost 1 base and 3 bases, in that order; junction bases with no gene match: 2. CDR3 region: CASSQVGQGYNEQFF. The DNA of the CDR3 is TGCGCCAGCAGCCAAGTTGGACAGGGCTACAATGAGCAGTTCTTC.

This clone has just a few counts. The DNA for the CDR3 is TGTGCCAGCAGAATAAAGGGAGGGGAGGGGGGCTTCAGGAATGAGCAGTTCTTC. Encoded protein: CASRIKGGEGGFRNEQFF. This rearrangement joins TRBV7-9 to TRBJ2-1; D is possibly TRBD2 (7 bases). CDR3 length: 18 residues. Deletions cut 6 bases from V and 7 bases from J, with 28 bases between. Per the germline V gene, CDR1 is SEHNR and CDR2 is FQNEAQ (reference sequence).

The chain combines TRBV5-4 with TRBJ2-5; 11 bases agree with TRBD2. Germline lookup yields CDR1 SGHNT and CDR2 YYREEE (reference sequence). Germline trimming cut 7 bases from V and 5 bases from J; bases unmatched to any gene: 10. The CDR3 sequence is 15 residues long. CDR3 amino acids: CASRPQTSGTETQYF. CDR3 sequence (DNA): TGTGCCAGCCGGCCCCAGACTAGCGGGACGGAGACCCAGTACTTC.

V is TRBV9 and J is TRBJ2-7; D remains ambiguous. This CDR3 region has 15 residues. The V gene lost 0 bases and the J gene lost 1 base, with 11 bases spanning the gap. The germline V gene encodes CDR1 SGDLS and CDR2 YYNGEE. This CDR3 is CASSVGLMLSYEQYF. CDR3 in DNA: TGTGCCAGCAGCGTAGGGCTGATGTTATCCTACGAGCAGTACTTC. The full variable domain, in which reference TRBV9 and TRBJ2-7 provide the parts outside the CDR3, is DSGVTQTPKHLITATGQRVTLRCSPRSGDLSVYWYQQSLDQGLQFLIQYYNGEERAKGNILERFSAQQFPDLHSELNLSSLELGDSALYFCASSVGLMLSYEQYFGPGTRLTVT.

This chain uses TRBV6-5 with TRBJ1-2; 12 bases map to TRBD1. J was trimmed by 3 bases and V by 4 bases; bases with no gene match: 6. Per germline, CDR1 MNHEY and CDR2 SVGAGI. This CDR3 spans 16 amino acids. The CDR3 sequence: CASSSGTGGFYYGYTF. In DNA form, the CDR3 reads TGTGCCAGCAGTTCCGGGACAGGGGGCTTCTACTATGGCTACACCTTC.